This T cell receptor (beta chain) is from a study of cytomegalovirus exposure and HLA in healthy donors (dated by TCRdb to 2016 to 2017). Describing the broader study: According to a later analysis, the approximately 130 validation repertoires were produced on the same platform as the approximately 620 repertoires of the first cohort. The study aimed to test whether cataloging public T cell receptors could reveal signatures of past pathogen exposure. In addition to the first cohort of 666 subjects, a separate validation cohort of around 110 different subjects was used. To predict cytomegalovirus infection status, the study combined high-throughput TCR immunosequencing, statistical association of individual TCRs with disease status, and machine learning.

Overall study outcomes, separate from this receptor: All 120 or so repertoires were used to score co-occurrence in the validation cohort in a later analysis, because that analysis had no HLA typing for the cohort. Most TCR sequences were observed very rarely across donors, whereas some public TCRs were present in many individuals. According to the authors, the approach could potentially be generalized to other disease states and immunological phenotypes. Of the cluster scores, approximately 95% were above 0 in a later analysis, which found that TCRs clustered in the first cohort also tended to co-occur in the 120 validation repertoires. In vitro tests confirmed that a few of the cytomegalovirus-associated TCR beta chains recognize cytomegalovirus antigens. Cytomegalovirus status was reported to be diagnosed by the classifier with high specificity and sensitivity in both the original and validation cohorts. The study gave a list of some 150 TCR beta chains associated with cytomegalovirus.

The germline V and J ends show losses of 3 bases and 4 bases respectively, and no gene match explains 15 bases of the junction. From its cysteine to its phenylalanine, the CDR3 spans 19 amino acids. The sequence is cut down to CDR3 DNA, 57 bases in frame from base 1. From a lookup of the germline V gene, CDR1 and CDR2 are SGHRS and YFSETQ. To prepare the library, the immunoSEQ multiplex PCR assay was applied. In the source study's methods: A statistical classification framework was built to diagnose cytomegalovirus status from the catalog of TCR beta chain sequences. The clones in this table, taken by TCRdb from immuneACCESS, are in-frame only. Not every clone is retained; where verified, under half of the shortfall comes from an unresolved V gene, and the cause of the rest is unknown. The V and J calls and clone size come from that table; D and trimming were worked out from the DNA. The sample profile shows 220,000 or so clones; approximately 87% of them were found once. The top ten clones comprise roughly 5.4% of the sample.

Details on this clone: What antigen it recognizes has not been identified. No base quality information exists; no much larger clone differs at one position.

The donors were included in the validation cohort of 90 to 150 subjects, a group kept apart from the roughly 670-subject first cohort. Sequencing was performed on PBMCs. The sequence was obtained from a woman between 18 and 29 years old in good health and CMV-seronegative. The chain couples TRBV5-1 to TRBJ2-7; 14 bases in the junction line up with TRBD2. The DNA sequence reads TGCGCCAGCAGCTCCCGACTAGCGGGAGGGCCCCAGGGGACGTACGAGCAGTACTTC. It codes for CASSSRLAGGPQGTYEQYF.